This T cell receptor beta chain is from a study of human T cells and chemical hapten exposure. Whole-study results and caveats: With DPC sensitization, TCRs exceeding 1 in 1000 frequency showed no change.

TCRdb reprocessed the RACE reads via MiXCR and lists one record per CDR3 protein. The table has about 190,000 distinct CDR3 sequences, about 25% seen once. This clonotype was detected only a few times. What it binds is not known. The sample's time point: patch test 3, about 24 weeks after DPC sensitization. As for treatment: therapeutic diphenylcyclopropenone sensitization with weekly scalp DPC. The CDR3 loop spans 17 amino acids. CDR1 is MNHEY, CDR2 SMNVEV, per germline (reference sequence). V lost 0 bases, J lost 5 bases, and 12 bases stayed unmatched. The sample here was whole blood, taken in connection with sensitization to the hapten diphenylcyclopropenone (DPC). The TCR originated in a woman in her thirties or forties with alopecia areata. Some clones in this sample may be carry-over from other donors' samples. The chain uses TRBV27 and TRBJ1-1, with TRBD1 identical over 7 bases. The CDR3 region is CASSLSTGGGRWTEAFF. The CDR3 DNA follows: TGTGCCAGCAGTTTATCGACCGGAGGGGGCCGGTGGACTGAAGCTTTCTTT.